Listed below are T cell receptor beta chains from one sample, sequenced in a study of OX40 agonist ivuxolimab in advanced cancers. Repertoires were generated with immunoSEQ multiplex PCR, while TCRdb's copy carries only in-frame clones and drops some. The sample holds more than 35,000 clones, about four fifths seen once. The source material was CD4+ or CD8+ T cells sorted from blood, sampled in a trial of the OX40 agonist ivuxolimab. The source of these receptors is an adult with an advanced solid tumor such as melanoma, head and neck, liver or kidney cancer. Both conserved end residues are part of each CDR3. Fields, in order: V gene, D gene, J gene, CDR3 protein. The D gene is left open where the match is weak.

TRBV19	TRBD2	TRBJ2-7	CAGRTSGSVSNEQYF
TRBV6-6	-	TRBJ2-2	CASSQTLVVNTGELFF
TRBV6-5	-	TRBJ2-5	CASSWTEYQETQYF
TRBV2	-	TRBJ2-5	CASSAAMTETQYF
TRBV4-2	-	TRBJ1-1	CASSQPVGPGSGVDTEAFF
TRBV4-2	TRBD2	TRBJ2-2	CASSRTSGGEWTGELFF
TRBV5-6	-	TRBJ2-3	CASSFGLSADTQYF
TRBV6-6	-	TRBJ2-1	CASSYSMAAEQFF
TRBV4-1	-	TRBJ2-3	CASSQVPRSYTDTQYF
TRBV7-6	-	TRBJ2-5	CASSLLPPRSQGKETQYF
TRBV19	-	TRBJ2-7	CASSMGQGPYEQYF
TRBV19	-	TRBJ2-1	CASSILWGLYNEQFF
TRBV6-5	TRBD1	TRBJ1-2	CASSSQGGHYGYTF
TRBV15	TRBD1	TRBJ1-1	CATSRGGTVMNTEAFF
TRBV6-6	-	TRBJ1-1	CASRESSFEVEAFF
TRBV19	-	TRBJ2-7	CASSPGSSGYEQYF
TRBV7-8	-	TRBJ1-3	CASSLVGFSSSGNTIYF
TRBV13	-	TRBJ2-2	CASSSQGGNTGELFF
TRBV28	TRBD1	TRBJ2-5	CASRAPGGRGLETQYF
TRBV7-6	-	TRBJ2-1	CASSSFSGPGYNEQFF
TRBV4-2	-	TRBJ2-4	CASSQVQYSLAKNIQYF
TRBV10-1	-	TRBJ2-6	CARGGTVIIGANVLTF
TRBV27	TRBD2	TRBJ2-1	CASRVSGSSYNEQFF
TRBV27	-	TRBJ1-2	CASSFGGSYGYTF
TRBV7-9	-	TRBJ2-7	CASSTGPLSYEQYF
TRBV10-3	-	TRBJ2-7	CAISEAGMYEQYF
TRBV4-2	TRBD2	TRBJ2-3	CASSQEGVGGALVDTQYF
TRBV5-5	TRBD2	TRBJ2-1	CASSLRGGLADNEQFF
TRBV10-3	-	TRBJ2-7	CAINSGYEQYF
TRBV28	TRBD1	TRBJ2-7	CASRMDRASSYEQYF
TRBV28	TRBD2	TRBJ2-7	CASRPPGSGGRAYEQYF
TRBV9	TRBD2	TRBJ2-5	CASSVGALAGNQETQYF
TRBV25-1	-	TRBJ2-7	CASSQVSYEQYF
TRBV5-1	-	TRBJ1-2	CASSLGVGSNYGYTF
TRBV29-1	-	TRBJ1-3	CSASLGNTIYF
TRBV9	TRBD1	TRBJ2-2	CASSVEGADVGELFF
TRBV28	-	TRBJ2-5	CASSLEAGAYQETQYF
TRBV4-1	-	TRBJ2-7	CASSQEGGSSSYEQYF
TRBV6-5	-	TRBJ2-7	CASSYGVSYEQYF
TRBV9	-	TRBJ2-7	CASSHGTSRQWEQYF